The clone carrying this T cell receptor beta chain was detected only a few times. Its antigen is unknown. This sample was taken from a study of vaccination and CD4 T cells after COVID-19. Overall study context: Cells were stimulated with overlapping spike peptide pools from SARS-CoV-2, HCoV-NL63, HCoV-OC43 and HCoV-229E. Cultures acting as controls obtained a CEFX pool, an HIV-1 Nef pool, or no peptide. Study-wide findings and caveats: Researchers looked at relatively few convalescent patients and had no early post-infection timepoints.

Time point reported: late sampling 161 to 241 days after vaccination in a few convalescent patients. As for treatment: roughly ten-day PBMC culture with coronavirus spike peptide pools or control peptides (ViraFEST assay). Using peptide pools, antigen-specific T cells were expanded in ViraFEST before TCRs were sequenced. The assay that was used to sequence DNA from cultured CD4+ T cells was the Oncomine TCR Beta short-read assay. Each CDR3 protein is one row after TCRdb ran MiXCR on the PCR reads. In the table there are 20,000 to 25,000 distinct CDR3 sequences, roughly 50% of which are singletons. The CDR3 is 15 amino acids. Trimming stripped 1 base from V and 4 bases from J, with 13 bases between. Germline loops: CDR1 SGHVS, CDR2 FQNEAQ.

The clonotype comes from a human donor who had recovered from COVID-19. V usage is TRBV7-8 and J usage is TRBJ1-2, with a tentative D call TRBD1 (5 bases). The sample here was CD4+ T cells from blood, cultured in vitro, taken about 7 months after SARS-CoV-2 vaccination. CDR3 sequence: CASSLGPGKLYGYTF. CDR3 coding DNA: TGTGCCAGCAGCTTAGGACCAGGGAAACTCTATGGCTACACCTTC.